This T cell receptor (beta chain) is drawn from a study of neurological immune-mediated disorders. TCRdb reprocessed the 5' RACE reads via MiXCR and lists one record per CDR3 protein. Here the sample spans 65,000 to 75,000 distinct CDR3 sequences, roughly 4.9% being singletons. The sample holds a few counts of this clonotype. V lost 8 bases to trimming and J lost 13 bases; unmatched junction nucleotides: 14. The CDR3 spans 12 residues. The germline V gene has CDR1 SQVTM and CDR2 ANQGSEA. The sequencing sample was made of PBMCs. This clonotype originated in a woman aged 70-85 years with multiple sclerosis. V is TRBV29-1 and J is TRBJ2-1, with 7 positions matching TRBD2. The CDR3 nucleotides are TGCAGCTCTGGGGGGGATAGCGGATATCAGTTCTTC. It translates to CSSGGDSGYQFF.